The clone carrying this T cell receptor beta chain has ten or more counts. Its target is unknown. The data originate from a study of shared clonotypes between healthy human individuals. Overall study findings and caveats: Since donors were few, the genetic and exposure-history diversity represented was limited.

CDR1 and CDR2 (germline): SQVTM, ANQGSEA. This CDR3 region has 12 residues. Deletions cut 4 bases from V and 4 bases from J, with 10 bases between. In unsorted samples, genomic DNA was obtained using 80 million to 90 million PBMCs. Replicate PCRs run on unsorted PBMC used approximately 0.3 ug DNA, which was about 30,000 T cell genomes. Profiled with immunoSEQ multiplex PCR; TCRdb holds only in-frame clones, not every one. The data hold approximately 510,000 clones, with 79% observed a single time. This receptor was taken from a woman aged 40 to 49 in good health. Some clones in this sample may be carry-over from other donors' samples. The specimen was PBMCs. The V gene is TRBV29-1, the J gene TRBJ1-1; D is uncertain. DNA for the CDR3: TGCAGCGTTGGTTTCGGCCGCACTGAAGCTTTCTTT. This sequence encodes CSVGFGRTEAFF.